This T cell receptor beta chain originates from a study of shared T cell receptors in the human thymus. Here immunoSEQ multiplex PCR was the method, and the copy in TCRdb shows in-frame clones only, minus some. This sample has about 400,000 clones, with 95% found just once. Trimming took off 0 bases at V and 4 bases at J, with 11 bases between the two ends. Germline CDR1 and CDR2: PRHDT and FYEKMQ (reference sequence). The CDR3 consists of 15 residues. What was sequenced was thymocytes. The receptor's source is a human donor. The rearrangement links TRBV13 to TRBJ2-3; D may be TRBD1 or TRBD2 (5 bases each). The CDR3 here is CASSLGRGDPDTQYF. In DNA form, the CDR3 reads TGTGCCAGCAGCTTAGGGCGAGGGGACCCAGATACGCAGTATTTT.